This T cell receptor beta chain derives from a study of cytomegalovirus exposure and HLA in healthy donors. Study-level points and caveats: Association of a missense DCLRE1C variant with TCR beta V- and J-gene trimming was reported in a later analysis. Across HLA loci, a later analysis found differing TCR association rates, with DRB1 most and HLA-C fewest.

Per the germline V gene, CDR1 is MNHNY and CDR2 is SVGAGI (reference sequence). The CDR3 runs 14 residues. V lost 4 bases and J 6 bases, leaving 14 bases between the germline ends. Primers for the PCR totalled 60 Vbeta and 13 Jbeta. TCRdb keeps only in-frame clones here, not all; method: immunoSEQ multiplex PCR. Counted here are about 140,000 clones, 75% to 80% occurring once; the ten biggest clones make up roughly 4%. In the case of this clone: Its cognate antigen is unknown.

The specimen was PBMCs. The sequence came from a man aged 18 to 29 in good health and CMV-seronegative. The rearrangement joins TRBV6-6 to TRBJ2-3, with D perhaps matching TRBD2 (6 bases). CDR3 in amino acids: CASSLAVDQDTQYF. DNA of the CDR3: TGTGCCAGCAGTTTAGCGGTCGACCAGGATACGCAGTATTTT.